This T cell receptor beta chain was documented in a study of beta chain features in type 1 diabetes. Study observations and caveats: Shorter TCRB CDR3s, moderately but significantly so, were found in Type 1 diabetes patients in all four CD4+ subsets.

The authors reverse transcribed all of the isolated RNA, so sequencing captured expressed TCRB transcripts. Assay used: immunoSEQ multiplex PCR; TCRdb lists only in-frame clones, some missing. The sample carries 200,000 to 300,000 clones, about a fifth recorded once. With V trimmed by 2 bases and J by 0 bases, 2 bases remained unmatched. Per germline, CDR1 SGHVS and CDR2 FNYEAQ. CDR3 size: 15 residues. Points on this clone: Its antigen is undetermined.

V gene TRBV7-6 combines with J gene TRBJ1-1, with 8 bases matching TRBD1. The origin of this receptor is a woman in her thirties or forties with type 1 diabetes. The sequenced sample consisted of naive CD4+ T cells from blood. CDR3 nucleotide sequence: TGTGCCAGCAGCTTACAGGGGGCCGTGAACACTGAAGCTTTCTTT. This codes for CASSLQGAVNTEAFF.